The 28 T cell receptor beta chains in this list originate from one sample, sequenced in a study of T cell repertoires in ileal Crohn's disease. Time point: neoterminal ileum biopsy at postoperative endoscopy, about 6 months after surgery. Method: immunoSEQ multiplex PCR; TCRdb's copy keeps in-frame clones and lacks some. The sample contains about 10,000 clones, approximately 78% of which appear only once. The sequenced sample consisted of ileal tissue. Receptors were obtained from an adult with Crohn's disease.

The chain couples TRBV29-1 to TRBJ1-2, with 7 bases fitting TRBD1. CDR1 and CDR2 from the germline V gene are SQVTM and ANQGSEA. The CDR3 length is 15 residues. V shed 7 bases and J 5 bases; nucleotides not matched to a gene: 16. The CDR3 DNA is TGCAGCGCCTTGCGGACAGGCGCGGATTCTTATGGCTACACCTTC. Its protein product is CSALRTGADSYGYTF.

The rearrangement links TRBV11-2 to TRBJ2-7, with a tentative D call TRBD1 (6 bases). This CDR3 spans 15 amino acids. V lost 0 bases and J lost 0, with 9 bases in between. CDR1 and CDR2 (germline): SGHAT, FQNNGV. CDR3 coding DNA: TGTGCCAGCAGCTTAGACGGGACACACTCCTACGAGCAGTACTTC. Protein sequence: CASSLDGTHSYEQYF.

V gene TRBV6-4 combines with J gene TRBJ2-3; 8 bases map to TRBD2. The trim removed 0 bases at V and 4 bases at J, leaving 3 bases unmatched. CDR1 and CDR2 from the germline V gene are MRHNA and SNTAGT. This CDR3 spans 15 amino acids. In DNA form, the CDR3 reads TGTGCCAGCAGTGACTCGACGGGAGGGGCAGATACGCAGTATTTT. It yields the protein CASSDSTGGADTQYF.

CDR3 protein: CASSLNRGYNEQFF. The CDR3 coding sequence is TGTGCCAGCAGTTTGAACAGGGGATACAATGAGCAGTTCTTC. This sequence joins TRBV27 and TRBJ2-1; 7 positions match TRBD1. Germline V gene sequence: CDR1 MNHEY, CDR2 SMNVEV (reference sequence). J gave up 4 bases and V 3 bases, and 3 bases lay outside the gene matches. The CDR3 has 14 amino acids.

CDR3 in DNA: TGTGCCAGTAGTATCCTCGCTAGCGGGGGGGATATGAACACCGGGGAGCTGTTTTTT. It codes for CASSILASGGDMNTGELFF. V gene TRBV19 combines with J gene TRBJ2-2; TRBD2 aligns across 12 bases. J gave up 1 base and V 3 bases, and 9 bases lay outside the gene matches. CDR3 length equals 19 residues. From germline, CDR1 is LNHDA and CDR2 SQIVND (reference sequence).

This chain joins TRBV7-2 and TRBJ1-2, with 11 bases that match TRBD1. The CDR3 totals 15 residues. The V segment lost 4 bases and the J segment 7 bases; nucleotides outside the gene matches: 8. Looked up from germline, CDR1 is SGHTA and CDR2 is FQGNSA. The CDR3 DNA sequence: TGTGCCAGCAGCTCCGTAGGACAGGGGGCTATTGGCTACACCTTC. It encodes CASSSVGQGAIGYTF.

The CDR3 loop is CASSPDRVTTDTQYF. The CDR3 DNA reads as TGTGCCAGCAGCCCCGACAGGGTTACCACAGATACGCAGTATTTT. V is TRBV9 and J is TRBJ2-3, with 7 bases fitting TRBD1. Germline CDR1 reads SGDLS; CDR2 reads YYNGEE. The trim removed 4 bases at V and 2 bases at J, leaving 7 bases unmatched. The CDR3 runs 15 residues.

The DNA for the CDR3 is TGTGCCAGTAGTATTCCAGGGAACTGGTATGGCTACACCTTC. Translated: CASSIPGNWYGYTF. V is TRBV19 and J is TRBJ1-2; D is perhaps TRBD1 (5 bases). Per germline, CDR1 LNHDA and CDR2 SQIVND (reference sequence). V dropped 3 bases and J dropped 5 bases, with 13 bases sitting between them. The CDR3 is made up of 14 amino acids. The full variable domain, with the rest looked up from reference TRBV19 and TRBJ1-2, is DGGITQSPKYLFRKEGQNVTLSCEQNLNHDAMYWYRQDPGQGLRLIYYSQIVNDFQKGDIAEGYSVSREKKESFPLTVTSAQKNPTAFYLCASSIPGNWYGYTFGSGTRLTVV.

This sequence joins TRBV18 and TRBJ2-7; 7 nucleotides align to TRBD1. This CDR3 is built from 15 residues. Germline CDR1 and CDR2: KGHSH and LQKENI. With V trimmed by 3 bases and J by 2 bases, 7 bases remained unmatched. CDR3 bases: TGTGCCAGCTCACCGCCGGGACAGAGACCCTACGAGCAGTACTTC. Protein: CASSPPGQRPYEQYF.

This clone was counted a single time. The rearrangement joins TRBV5-1 to TRBJ2-5; tentatively, D is TRBD1 (6 bases). CDR1 is SGHRS and CDR2 is YFSETQ in the germline V gene. The V and J ends lost 4 bases and 1 base respectively, with 11 bases between them. The CDR3 has 14 residues. The CDR3 DNA reads as TGCGCCAGCAGCAGAGGGACATTCCAAGAGACCCAGTACTTC. Protein: CASSRGTFQETQYF.

The chain combines TRBV11-2 with TRBJ2-1; 14 nucleotides align to TRBD2. The V segment lost 5 bases and the J segment 7 bases; nucleotides outside the gene matches: 4. This CDR3 region has 15 residues. CDR1 SGHAT and CDR2 FQNNGV come from the germline V gene. The CDR3 is CASSRGLAGVNEQFF. CDR3 in DNA: TGTGCCAGCAGCAGGGGACTAGCGGGAGTTAATGAGCAGTTCTTC.

The V gene is TRBV6-1, the J gene TRBJ2-6; TRBD2 might be the D (7 bases). CDR1 MNHNS and CDR2 SASEGT come from the germline V gene. V lost 4 bases to trimming and J lost 2 bases, with 9 bases between them. The length of the CDR3 is 15 residues. The CDR3 nucleotides read TGTGCCAGCAGTGTAGGGGGGGCTGGGGCCAACGTCCTGACTTTC. Residues: CASSVGGAGANVLTF.

The rearrangement uses TRBV27 and TRBJ2-3; 9 nucleotides line up with TRBD1. The germline V gene has CDR1 MNHEY and CDR2 SMNVEV (reference sequence). V dropped 2 bases and J dropped 3; count of bases not matched to a gene: 6. The CDR3 sequence is 16 residues long. CDR3 in DNA: TGTGCCAGCAGTTTAGAGGGACAGGGTCCGACAGATACGCAGTATTTT. Amino acids: CASSLEGQGPTDTQYF.

The V call is TRBV28, the J call TRBJ2-1; 9 bases map to TRBD2. CDR1 MDHEN and CDR2 SYDVKM come from the germline V gene. This CDR3 is built from 15 residues. The V and J ends lost 5 bases and 10 bases, in that order; junction bases with no gene match: 12. The CDR3 nucleotides are TGTGCCAGCAGTCTAAGCGGGGGGCCGAGGGAAGAGCAGTTCTTC. This encodes CASSLSGGPREEQFF.

The rearrangement links TRBV19 to TRBJ2-7; the match to TRBD2 covers 9 bases. The CDR3 sequence is 14 residues long. J gave up 2 bases and V 3 bases, and 2 bases lay outside the gene matches. Germline values: CDR1 LNHDA, CDR2 SQIVND (reference sequence). CDR3 DNA sequence: TGTGCCAGTAGTATTCAGCGGGGGGCCTACGAGCAGTACTTC. It encodes CASSIQRGAYEQYF.

Worth noting for this clone: At one boundary the junction diverges from the germline segment, which might be a read error. The chain links TRBV10-3 to TRBJ2-5; D is unclear. Germline values: CDR1 ENHRY, CDR2 SYGVKD. CDR3 length: 14 amino acids. The CDR3: CAISESTLGEAQYF. The CDR3 coding sequence is TGTGCCATCAGTGAGTCGACCCTAGGAGAGGCCCAGTACTTC.

This chain connects TRBV6-5 to TRBJ1-6; 11 bases match TRBD1. Germline V gives CDR1 MNHEY, CDR2 SVGAGI. The ends lost 5 bases at V and 10 bases at J; junction bases unmatched: 7. The length of the CDR3 is 15 residues. This chain's CDR3 is CASSLSDRGQSPLHF. For the CDR3, the DNA is TGTGCCAGCAGTCTATCGGACAGGGGGCAATCACCCCTCCACTTT.

The V gene is TRBV7-2, the J gene TRBJ1-5; 8 bases are a match to TRBD1. Germline V gene sequence: CDR1 SGHTA, CDR2 FQGNSA. V shed 2 bases, J shed 4 bases, and the junction held 4 bases outside the gene matches. This CDR3 spans 15 amino acids. The CDR3 DNA is TGTGCCAGCAGCTTACAGGGGGCGCAGAATCAGCCCCAGCATTTT. Its protein product is CASSLQGAQNQPQHF.

V gene TRBV5-6 combines with J gene TRBJ2-1; tentative D call: TRBD2 (6 bases). Trimming removed 2 bases from V and 6 bases from J, with 18 bases in between. Germline V gives CDR1 SGHDT, CDR2 YYEEEE. CDR3 length: 16 amino acids. The chain's CDR3 is CASSFYSGTAGNEQFF. CDR3 DNA: TGTGCCAGCAGCTTCTATAGCGGAACCGCGGGCAATGAGCAGTTCTTC.

The CDR3 protein is CASSVALGLESNEQFF. CDR3 bases: TGTGCCAGCAGCGTAGCCCTTGGACTAGAGTCCAATGAGCAGTTCTTC. V and J are TRBV9 and TRBJ2-1, with 7 bases that match TRBD2. CDR3 length: 16 amino acids. The J segment lost 6 bases and the V segment lost 0 bases, leaving 9 bases of the junction unmatched. From germline, CDR1 is SGDLS and CDR2 YYNGEE.

This chain links TRBV4-3 with TRBJ2-1, with D possibly TRBD2 on 6 matching bases. V lost 2 bases and J lost 7, with 21 bases in between. The CDR3 length is 17 residues. Germline CDR1 LGHNA, CDR2 YSLEER. DNA of the CDR3: TGCGCCAGCAGCCAACGCGGAACTCGGGACTTTAAGAATGAGCAGTTCTTC. It translates to CASSQRGTRDFKNEQFF.

The CDR3: CASSPQGGRGSTGELFF. As DNA, the CDR3 is TGTGCCAGCAGTCCTCAAGGGGGCAGGGGAAGCACCGGGGAGCTGTTTTTT. This chain joins TRBV11-2 and TRBJ2-2, with TRBD1 matching over 7 bases. Unmatched junction bases numbered 14, after V lost 6 bases and J lost 4 bases. The CDR3 covers 17 residues. The germline V gene has CDR1 SGHAT and CDR2 FQNNGV.

The chain joins TRBV5-4 to TRBJ2-4, with D possibly matching TRBD1 (6 bases). Per germline, CDR1 SGHNT and CDR2 YYREEE (reference sequence). Trimming stripped 2 bases from V and 11 bases from J, with 14 bases between. There are 13 residues in the CDR3. CDR3 DNA: TGTGCCAGCAGCTTCGAAAACAGGGTCGTTCAGTACTTC. This translates into CASSFENRVVQYF.

This clone was counted only a few times. The CDR3 spells CASSGTSGRGDEQFF. Written as DNA, the CDR3 is TGTGCCAGCAGTGGGACTAGCGGGAGAGGGGATGAGCAGTTCTTC. The chain is built from TRBV2 and TRBJ2-1, with 13 bases aligning to TRBD2. The germline CDR1 and CDR2 sequences are SNHLY and FYNNEI. There are 15 residues in the CDR3. With 4 bases clipped from V and 8 bases from J, the junction kept 5 bases outside the gene matches.

This clone was picked up a small number of times. The V gene is TRBV7-2, the J gene TRBJ2-5; 9 nucleotides align to TRBD2. The length of the CDR3 is 16 residues. CDR1 and CDR2 (germline): SGHTA, FQGNSA. Unmatched junction bases numbered 4, after V lost 0 bases and J lost 2 bases. The CDR3 DNA reads as TGTGCCAGCAGCTTAGCCGGGGCGGGAGGGCAAGAGACCCAGTACTTC. This sequence encodes CASSLAGAGGQETQYF.

The chain employs TRBV6-1 and TRBJ2-7, with 10 bases that match TRBD1. The J segment lost 6 bases and the V segment lost 5 bases, leaving 10 bases of the junction unmatched. Germline V CDR1 and CDR2: MNHNS, SASEGT. This CDR3 contains 15 residues. CDR3 in amino acids: CASSPLGTGAGEQYF. CDR3 nucleotides: TGTGCCAGCAGTCCCCTAGGGACAGGGGCGGGCGAGCAGTACTTC.

The chain couples TRBV19 to TRBJ1-5, with D tentatively TRBD1 (5 bases). The V gene lost 3 bases and the J gene lost 7 bases, with 7 bases spanning the gap. Germline V CDR1 and CDR2: LNHDA, SQIVND (reference sequence). The CDR3 is 12 residues long. Here the CDR3 DNA reads TGTGCCAGTAGTATGGGGGGGCAGCCCCAGCATTTT. Translating gives CASSMGGQPQHF.

V usage is TRBV21-1 and J usage is TRBJ1-2; TRBD1, the D gene given by the table, was not confirmed from the DNA. TRBV21-1 is termed a pseudogene. There are 20 residues in the CDR3. DNA for the CDR3: TGTGCCAGCATCCTATGTCGGAAAAAAACCGGGACAGGGGGCAACTATGGCTACACCTTC. As protein: CASILCRKKTGTGGNYGYTF.